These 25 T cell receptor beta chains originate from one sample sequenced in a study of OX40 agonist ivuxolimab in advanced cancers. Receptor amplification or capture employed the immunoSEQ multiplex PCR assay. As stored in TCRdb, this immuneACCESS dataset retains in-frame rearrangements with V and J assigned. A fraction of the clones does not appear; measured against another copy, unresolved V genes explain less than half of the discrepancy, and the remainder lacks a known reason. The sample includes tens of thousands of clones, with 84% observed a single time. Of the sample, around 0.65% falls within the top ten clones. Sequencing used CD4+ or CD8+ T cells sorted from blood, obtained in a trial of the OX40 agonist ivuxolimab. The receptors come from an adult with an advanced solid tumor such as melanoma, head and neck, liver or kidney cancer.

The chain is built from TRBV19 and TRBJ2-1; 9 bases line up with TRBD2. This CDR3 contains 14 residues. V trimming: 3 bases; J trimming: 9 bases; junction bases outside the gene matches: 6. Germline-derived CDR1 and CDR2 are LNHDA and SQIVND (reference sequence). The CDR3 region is CASSIGASGTEQFF. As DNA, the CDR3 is TGTGCCAGTAGTATTGGTGCTAGCGGGACTGAGCAGTTCTTC. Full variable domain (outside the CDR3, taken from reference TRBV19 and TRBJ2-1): DGGITQSPKYLFRKEGQNVTLSCEQNLNHDAMYWYRQDPGQGLRLIYYSQIVNDFQKGDIAEGYSVSREKKESFPLTVTSAQKNPTAFYLCASSIGASGTEQFFGPGTRLTVL.

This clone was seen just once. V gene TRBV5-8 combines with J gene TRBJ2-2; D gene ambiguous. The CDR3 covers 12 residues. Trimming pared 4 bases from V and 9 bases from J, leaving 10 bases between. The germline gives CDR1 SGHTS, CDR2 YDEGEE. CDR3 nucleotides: TGTGCCAGCAGCCCCCAACCCAGGGAGCTGTTTTTT. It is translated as CASSPQPRELFF.

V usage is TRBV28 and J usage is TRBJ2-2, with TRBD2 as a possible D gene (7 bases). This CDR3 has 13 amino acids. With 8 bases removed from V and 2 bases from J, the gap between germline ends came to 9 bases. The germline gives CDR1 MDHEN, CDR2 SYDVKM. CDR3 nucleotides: TGTGCCAGCGGGGGGGCAAACACCGGGGAGCTGTTTTTT. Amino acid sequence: CASGGANTGELFF.

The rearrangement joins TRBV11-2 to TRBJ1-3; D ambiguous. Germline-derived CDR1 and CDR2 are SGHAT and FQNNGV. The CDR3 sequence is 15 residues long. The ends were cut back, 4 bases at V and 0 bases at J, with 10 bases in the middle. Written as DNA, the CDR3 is TGTGCCAGCAGCTATACAGTCCTCTCTGGAAACACCATATATTTT. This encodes CASSYTVLSGNTIYF.

The chain's CDR3 is CASSVDRGVQLAYEQYF. CDR3 coding DNA: TGTGCCAGCAGTGTGGACAGGGGAGTCCAACTTGCTTACGAGCAGTACTTC. The rearrangement links TRBV2 to TRBJ2-7; the match to TRBD1 covers 9 bases. This CDR3 contains 17 residues. CDR1 is SNHLY, CDR2 FYNNEI, per germline. V lost 4 bases to trimming and J lost 4 bases; unmatched junction nucleotides: 14.

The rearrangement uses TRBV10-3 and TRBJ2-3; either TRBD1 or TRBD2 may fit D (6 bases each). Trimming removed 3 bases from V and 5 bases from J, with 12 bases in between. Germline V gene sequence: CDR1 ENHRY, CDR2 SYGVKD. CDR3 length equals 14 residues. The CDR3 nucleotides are TGTGCCATCAGTGAAGGCAGGGGAGGAGATACGCAGTATTTT. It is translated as CAISEGRGGDTQYF.

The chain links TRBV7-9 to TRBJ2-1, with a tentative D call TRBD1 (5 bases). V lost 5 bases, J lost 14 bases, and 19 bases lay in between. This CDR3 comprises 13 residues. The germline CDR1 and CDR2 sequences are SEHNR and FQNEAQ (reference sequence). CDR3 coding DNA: TGTGCCAGCAGCCCACGGCAGGGAAGGAGAAAGTTCTTC. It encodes CASSPRQGRRKFF.

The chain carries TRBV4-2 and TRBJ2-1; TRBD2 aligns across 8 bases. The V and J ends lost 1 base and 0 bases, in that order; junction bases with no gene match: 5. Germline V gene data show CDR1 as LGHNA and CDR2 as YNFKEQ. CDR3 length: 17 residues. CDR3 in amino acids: CASSQGTGGSSYNEQFF. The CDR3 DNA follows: TGTGCCAGCAGCCAAGGGACGGGGGGGAGCTCCTACAATGAGCAGTTCTTC.

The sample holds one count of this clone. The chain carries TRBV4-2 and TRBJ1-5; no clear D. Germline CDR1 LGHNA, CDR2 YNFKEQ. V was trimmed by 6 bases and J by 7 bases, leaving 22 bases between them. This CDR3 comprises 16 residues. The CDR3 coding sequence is TGTGCCAGCAGTCCGGGAAGAGAGGGTATCGGCCAGCCCCAGCATTTT. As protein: CASSPGREGIGQPQHF.

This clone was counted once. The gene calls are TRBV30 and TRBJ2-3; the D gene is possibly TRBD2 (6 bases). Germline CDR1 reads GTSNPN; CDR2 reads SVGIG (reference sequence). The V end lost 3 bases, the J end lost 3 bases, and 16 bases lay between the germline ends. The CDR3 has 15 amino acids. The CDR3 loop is CAWSGSLPKTDTQYF. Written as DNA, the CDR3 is TGTGCCTGGAGCGGGAGCCTTCCTAAGACAGATACGCAGTATTTT.

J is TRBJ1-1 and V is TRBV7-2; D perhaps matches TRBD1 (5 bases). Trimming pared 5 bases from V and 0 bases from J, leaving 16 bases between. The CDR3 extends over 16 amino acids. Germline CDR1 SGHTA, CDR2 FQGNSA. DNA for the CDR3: TGTGCCAGCAGCGTCAGACAGCCACTCATGAACACTGAAGCTTTCTTT. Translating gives CASSVRQPLMNTEAFF.

CDR3 nucleotide sequence: TGCAGTGCTAGAGTACAGTACGAGCAGTACTTC. This codes for CSARVQYEQYF. The J gene is TRBJ2-7, the V gene TRBV20-1, with no clear D. V was trimmed by 1 base and J by 4 bases, leaving 5 bases between them. This CDR3 comprises 11 residues. The germline gives CDR1 DFQATT, CDR2 SNEGSKA (reference sequence).

CDR3 sequence (DNA): TGTGCCAGCAGCGAGACTAGCGGGGGGGTTCACAATGAGCAGTTCTTC. It specifies CASSETSGGVHNEQFF. V is TRBV5-6 and J is TRBJ2-1; the match to TRBD2 covers 14 bases. This CDR3 has 16 amino acids. Germline loops: CDR1 SGHDT, CDR2 YYEEEE. Trimming removed 4 bases from V and 5 bases from J; junction bases left unmatched: 5.

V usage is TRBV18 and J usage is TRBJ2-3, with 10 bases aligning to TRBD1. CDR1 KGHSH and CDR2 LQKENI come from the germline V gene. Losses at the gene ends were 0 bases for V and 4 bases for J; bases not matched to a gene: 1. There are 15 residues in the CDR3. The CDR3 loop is CASSPPTGGSDTQYF. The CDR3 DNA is TGTGCCAGCTCACCACCGACAGGGGGCTCAGATACGCAGTATTTT.

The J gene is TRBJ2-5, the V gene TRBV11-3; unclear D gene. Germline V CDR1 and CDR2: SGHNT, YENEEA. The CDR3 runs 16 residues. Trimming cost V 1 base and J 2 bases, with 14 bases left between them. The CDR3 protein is CASSLGIGAGQETQYF. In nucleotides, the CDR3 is TGTGCCAGCAGCTTAGGGATTGGAGCCGGTCAAGAGACCCAGTACTTC.

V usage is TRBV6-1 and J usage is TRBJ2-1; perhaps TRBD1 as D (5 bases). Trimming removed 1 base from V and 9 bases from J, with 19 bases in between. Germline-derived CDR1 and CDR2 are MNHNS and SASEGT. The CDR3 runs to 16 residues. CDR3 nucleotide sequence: TGTGCCAGCAGTGAAGTGAATTCCCGAAGGGGCGGTGAGCAGTTCTTC. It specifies CASSEVNSRRGGEQFF.

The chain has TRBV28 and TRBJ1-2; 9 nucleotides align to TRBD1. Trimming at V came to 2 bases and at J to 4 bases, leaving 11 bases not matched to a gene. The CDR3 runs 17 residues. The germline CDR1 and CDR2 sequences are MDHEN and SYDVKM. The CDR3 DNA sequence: TGTGCCAGCAGTTTACCCGACAGGGGGGATCGATTCTATGGCTACACCTTC. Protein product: CASSLPDRGDRFYGYTF.

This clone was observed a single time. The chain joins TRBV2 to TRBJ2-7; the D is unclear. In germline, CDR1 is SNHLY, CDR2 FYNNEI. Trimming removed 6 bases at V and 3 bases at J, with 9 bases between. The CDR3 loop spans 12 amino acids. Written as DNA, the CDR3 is TGTGCCAGCAGCCCAGGTGGCTACGAGCAGTACTTC. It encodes CASSPGGYEQYF.

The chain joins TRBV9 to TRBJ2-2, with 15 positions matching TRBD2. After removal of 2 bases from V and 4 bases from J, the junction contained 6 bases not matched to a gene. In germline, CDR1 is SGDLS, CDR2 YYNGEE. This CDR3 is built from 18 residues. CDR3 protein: CASSVGPGLAGGTGELFF. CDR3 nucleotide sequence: TGTGCCAGCAGCGTTGGCCCGGGACTAGCGGGAGGCACCGGGGAGCTGTTTTTT.

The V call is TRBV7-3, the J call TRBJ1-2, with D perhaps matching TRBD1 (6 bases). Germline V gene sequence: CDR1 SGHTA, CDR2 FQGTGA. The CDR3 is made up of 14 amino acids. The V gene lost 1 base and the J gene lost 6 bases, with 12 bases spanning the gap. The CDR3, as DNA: TGTGCCAGCAGCTTAAATCAGGGGCAGGATGGCTACACCTTC. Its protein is CASSLNQGQDGYTF.

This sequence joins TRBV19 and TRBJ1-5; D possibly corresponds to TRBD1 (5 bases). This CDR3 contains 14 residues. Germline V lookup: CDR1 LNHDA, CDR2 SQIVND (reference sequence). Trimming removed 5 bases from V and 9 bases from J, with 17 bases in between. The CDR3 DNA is TGTGCCAGTAGTTGGTCACAGGTGAATAGGCCCCAGCATTTT. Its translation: CASSWSQVNRPQHF.

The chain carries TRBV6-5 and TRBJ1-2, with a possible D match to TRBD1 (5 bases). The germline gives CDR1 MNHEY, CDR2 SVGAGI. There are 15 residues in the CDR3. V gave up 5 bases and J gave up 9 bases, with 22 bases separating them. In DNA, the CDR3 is TGTGCCAGCAGTGCTAGCCGGGACGGACTATTTAGCTACACCTTC. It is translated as CASSASRDGLFSYTF.

CDR3 loop: CASRGAGGYSNQPQHF. In DNA form, the CDR3 reads TGTGCCAGCAGGGGGGCAGGGGGGTATAGCAATCAGCCCCAGCATTTT. The chain recombines TRBV27 with TRBJ1-5, with 7 bases fitting TRBD1. Unmatched junction bases numbered 8, after V lost 6 bases and J lost 0 bases. CDR1 is MNHEY, CDR2 SMNVEV, per germline (reference sequence). This CDR3 contains 16 residues.

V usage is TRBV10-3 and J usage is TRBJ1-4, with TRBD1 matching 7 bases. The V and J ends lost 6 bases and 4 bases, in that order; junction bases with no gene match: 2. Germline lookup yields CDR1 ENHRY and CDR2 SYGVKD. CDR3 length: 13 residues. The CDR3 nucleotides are TGTGCCATCAGGGGACAGAATAATGAAAAACTGTTTTTT. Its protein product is CAIRGQNNEKLFF.

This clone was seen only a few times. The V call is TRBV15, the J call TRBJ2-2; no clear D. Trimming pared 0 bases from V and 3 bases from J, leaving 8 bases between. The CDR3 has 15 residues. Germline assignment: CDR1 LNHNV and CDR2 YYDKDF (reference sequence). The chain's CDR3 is CATSREASYTGELFF. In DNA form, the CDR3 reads TGTGCCACCAGCAGAGAGGCCAGTTACACCGGGGAGCTGTTTTTT.